This TCR beta chain was identified in a study of blood T cells in healthy people across ages. Primed by a sample-barcoded 5' primer and a J-beta primer mix, a second PCR proceeded for about 6 to 12 cycles. TCRdb ran MiXCR on the 5' RACE reads and lists one entry per CDR3 protein. The repertoire holds about 1.4 million distinct CDR3 sequences, with around 55% as singletons. CDR1 MDHEN and CDR2 SYDVKM come from the germline V gene. This CDR3 has 14 amino acids. Germline trimming cut 4 bases from V and 5 bases from J; bases unmatched to any gene: 7. This clonotype was observed a few times. The rearrangement uses TRBV28 and TRBJ2-5; 7 positions match TRBD2. This clonotype originated in a man aged 18 to 35 in good health. Sequencing input: blood. Here the CDR3 reads CASSSLWEGETQYF. The CDR3 DNA follows: TGTGCCAGCAGTTCCCTATGGGAGGGGGAGACCCAGTACTTC.